The source of this TCR beta chain is a study of blood T cell repertoires in COVID-19. Study summary: The origin of the acute and convalescent COVID-19 samples was the United States, Italy and Spain.

Original data processing: Amplified reference gene primers provided the basis for estimating nucleated cell counts. Only in-frame clones appear in the TCRdb table, and some are missing; sequencing was by immunoSEQ multiplex PCR. The DNA gave D and trimming, while V, J and clone size come from that table. This table holds approximately 240,000 clones, approximately 90% found once. V shed 3 bases and J shed 6 bases, with 17 bases lying between them. From germline, CDR1 is LNHDA and CDR2 SQIVND (reference sequence). CDR3 length: 16 amino acids. The origin of this receptor is a woman younger than 35 who had recovered from COVID-19. Sequencing was done on a sample of peripheral blood. V gene TRBV19 combines with J gene TRBJ2-2; D is unclear. This chain's CDR3 is CASSMSRLDLAGELFF. CDR3 bases: TGTGCCAGTAGTATGTCACGGCTAGACCTGGCCGGGGAGCTGTTTTTT.